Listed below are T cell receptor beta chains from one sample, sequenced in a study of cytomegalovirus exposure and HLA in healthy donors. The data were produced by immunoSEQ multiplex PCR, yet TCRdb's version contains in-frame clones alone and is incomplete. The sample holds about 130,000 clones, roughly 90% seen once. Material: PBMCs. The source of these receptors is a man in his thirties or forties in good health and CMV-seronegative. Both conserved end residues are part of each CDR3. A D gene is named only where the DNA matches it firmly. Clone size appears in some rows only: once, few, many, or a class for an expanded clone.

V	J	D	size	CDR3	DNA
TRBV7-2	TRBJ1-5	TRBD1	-	CASTAPGQGHQPQHF	TGTGCCAGCACCGCGCCGGGACAGGGGCATCAGCCCCAGCATTTT
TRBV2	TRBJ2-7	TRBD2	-	CASSVGAGGPYHEQYF	TGTGCCAGCAGTGTAGGGGCGGGAGGGCCTTACCACGAGCAGTACTTC
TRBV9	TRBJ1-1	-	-	CASSTERGVPGTTEAFF	TGTGCCAGCAGCACTGAGCGGGGGGTCCCTGGGACCACTGAAGCTTTCTTT
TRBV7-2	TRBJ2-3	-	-	CASSPQGTDTQYF	TGTGCCAGCAGCCCTCAGGGAACAGATACGCAGTATTTT
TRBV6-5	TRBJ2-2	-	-	CASSRGDTGELFF	TGTGCCAGCAGCCGCGGGGACACCGGGGAGCTGTTTTTT
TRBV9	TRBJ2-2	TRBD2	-	CASSVVSPGSGRADTGELFF	TGTGCCAGCAGCGTAGTATCCCCAGGAAGCGGGAGGGCCGACACCGGGGAGCTGTTTTTT
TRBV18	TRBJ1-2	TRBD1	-	CASSLSPGDRANYGYTF	TGTGCCAGCTCACTATCCCCCGGGGACAGGGCGAACTATGGCTACACCTTC
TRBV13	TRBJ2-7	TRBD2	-	CASSGGLAGIYEQYF	TGTGCCAGCAGCGGGGGACTAGCGGGGATCTACGAGCAGTACTTC
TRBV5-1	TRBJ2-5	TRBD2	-	CASSLGRVGLAGVGETQYF	TGCGCCAGCAGCTTGGGGCGTGTGGGACTAGCGGGAGTCGGTGAGACCCAGTACTTC
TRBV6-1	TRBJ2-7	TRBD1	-	CASSDGQGFLLYEQYF	TGTGCCAGCAGTGACGGACAGGGGTTTTTGCTATACGAGCAGTACTTC
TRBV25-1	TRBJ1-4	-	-	CASSEGRGYEKLFF	TGTGCCAGCAGTGAAGGCAGGGGTTATGAAAAACTGTTTTTT
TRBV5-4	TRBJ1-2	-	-	CASSPQIANYGYTF	TGTGCCAGCAGCCCCCAAATAGCTAACTATGGCTACACCTTC
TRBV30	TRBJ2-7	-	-	CAWIGDNSYEQYF	TGTGCCTGGATTGGGGACAACTCCTACGAGCAGTACTTC
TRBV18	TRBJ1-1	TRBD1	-	CASSGGQGDTEAFF	TGTGCCAGCTCAGGGGGACAGGGAGACACTGAAGCTTTCTTT
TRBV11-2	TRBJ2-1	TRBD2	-	CASSLVWRTSGSLRDEQFF	TGTGCCAGCAGCTTAGTGTGGAGGACTAGCGGGAGCCTTCGGGATGAGCAGTTCTTC
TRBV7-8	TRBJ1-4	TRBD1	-	CASSLVRGVDEKLFF	TGTGCCAGCAGCTTAGTCAGGGGGGTTGATGAAAAACTGTTTTTT
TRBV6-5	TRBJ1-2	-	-	CASRRDIANYGYTF	TGTGCCAGCAGACGGGACATAGCTAACTATGGCTACACCTTC
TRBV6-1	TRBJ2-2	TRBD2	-	CASSAGLTSGTGGELFF	TGTGCCAGCAGTGCAGGGTTGACTAGCGGGACTGGTGGGGAGCTGTTTTTT
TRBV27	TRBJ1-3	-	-	CASSLTGSGNTIYF	TGTGCCAGCAGTCTAACAGGGAGTGGAAACACCATATATTTT
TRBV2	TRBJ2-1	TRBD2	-	CASSGAGALYEQFF	TGTGCCAGCAGTGGGGCGGGAGCGCTCTATGAGCAGTTCTTC
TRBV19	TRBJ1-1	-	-	CAIQQETEAFF	TGTGCCATTCAACAGGAGACTGAAGCTTTCTTT
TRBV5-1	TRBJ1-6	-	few	CASSLEQGDNSPLHF	TGCGCCAGCAGCCTAGAACAGGGAGACAATTCACCCCTCCACTTT
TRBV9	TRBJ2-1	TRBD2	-	CASTSPTSGAYNEQFF	TGTGCCAGCACCTCACCGACTAGCGGGGCCTACAATGAGCAGTTCTTC
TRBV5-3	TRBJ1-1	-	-	CARSLKPTYGGVETEAFF	TGTGCCAGAAGCTTGAAACCTACGTATGGGGGGGTAGAGACTGAAGCTTTCTTT
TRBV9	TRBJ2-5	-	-	CASSVGQGTQYF	TGTGCCAGCAGCGTAGGTCAGGGGACCCAGTACTTC
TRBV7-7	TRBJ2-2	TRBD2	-	CASSQTSGANTGELFF	TGTGCCAGCAGCCAAACTAGCGGAGCGAACACCGGGGAGCTGTTTTTT
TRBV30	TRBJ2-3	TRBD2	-	CAWSRGREACTDTQYF	TGTGCCTGGAGCCGGGGGCGGGAGGCCTGCACAGATACGCAGTATTTT
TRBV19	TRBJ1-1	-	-	CASSISKAGSGNTEAFF	TGTGCCAGTAGTATCTCTAAAGCTGGCTCGGGGAACACTGAAGCTTTCTTT
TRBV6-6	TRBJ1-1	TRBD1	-	CASNDPPGGGTEAFF	TGTGCCAGCAATGACCCTCCAGGGGGCGGCACTGAAGCTTTCTTT
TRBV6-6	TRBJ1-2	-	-	CASTRQGSYGYTF	TGTGCCAGCACCCGGCAGGGGTCGTATGGCTACACCTTC
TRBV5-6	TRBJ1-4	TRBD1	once	CASSLQGGWSNEKLFF	TGTGCCAGCAGCTTGCAGGGGGGATGGAGTAATGAAAAACTGTTTTTT
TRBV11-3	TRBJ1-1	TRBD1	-	CASSSASQGPAFF	TGTGCCAGCAGCTCCGCCTCACAGGGGCCGGCTTTCTTT
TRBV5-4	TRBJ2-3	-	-	CASSPTPGLSADTQYF	TGTGCCAGCAGTCCGACGCCGGGACTCAGCGCAGATACGCAGTATTTT
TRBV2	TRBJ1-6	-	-	CAGRGGDSPLHF	TGTGCCGGTAGGGGGGGGGATTCACCCCTCCACTTT
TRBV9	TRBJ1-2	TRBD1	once	CASSVGAGGTDYGYTF	TGTGCCAGCAGCGTCGGGGCAGGGGGGACGGACTATGGCTACACCTTC
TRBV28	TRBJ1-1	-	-	CASTRALTEAFF	TGTGCCAGCACCAGGGCTCTCACTGAAGCTTTCTTT
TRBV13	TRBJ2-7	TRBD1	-	CASSYYLQGASYEQYF	TGTGCCAGCAGCTACTATCTACAGGGGGCCTCCTACGAGCAGTACTTC
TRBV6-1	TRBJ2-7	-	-	CASSDSQTYEQYF	TGTGCCAGCAGTGATTCACAGACCTACGAGCAGTACTTC
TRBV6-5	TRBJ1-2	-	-	CASSPGYYGYTF	TGTGCCAGCAGTCCAGGGTACTATGGCTACACCTTC
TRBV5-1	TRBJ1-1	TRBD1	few	CASSSDRTGGTEAFF	TGCGCCAGCAGCTCAGACCGGACAGGGGGCACTGAAGCTTTCTTT
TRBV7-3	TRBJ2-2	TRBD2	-	CASSSSSGRAPGELFF	TGTGCCAGCAGCAGCTCTAGCGGGAGGGCCCCCGGGGAGCTGTTTTTT
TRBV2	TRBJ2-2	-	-	CASSLQGPLNTGELFF	TGTGCCAGCAGCCTACAGGGCCCCCTTAACACCGGGGAGCTGTTTTTT
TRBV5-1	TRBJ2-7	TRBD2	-	CASSRRTSGYEQYF	TGCGCCAGCAGCCGGAGGACTAGCGGCTACGAGCAGTACTTC
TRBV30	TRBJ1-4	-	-	CAWSAGGFEKLFF	TGTGCCTGGAGTGCCGGGGGTTTTGAAAAACTGTTTTTT
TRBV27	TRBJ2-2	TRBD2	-	CASSITSVTGELFF	TGTGCCAGCAGCATCACTAGCGTCACCGGGGAGCTGTTTTTT
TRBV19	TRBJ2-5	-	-	CASSPTPRRREIRETQYF	TGTGCCAGTAGTCCGACACCAAGACGCAGGGAAATTCGAGAGACCCAGTACTTC
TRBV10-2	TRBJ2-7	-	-	CASSPGYEQYF	TGCGCCAGCAGCCCGGGGTACGAGCAGTACTTC
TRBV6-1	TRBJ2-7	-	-	CASSRDSLKQYF	TGTGCCAGCAGTAGAGACTCCCTCAAGCAGTACTTC
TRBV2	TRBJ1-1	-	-	CATFAGQNTEAFF	TGTGCCACCTTTGCAGGACAGAACACTGAAGCTTTCTTT
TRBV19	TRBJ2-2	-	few	CASSLGAWRTNTGELFF	TGTGCCAGCTCCTTGGGCGCCTGGAGGACGAACACCGGGGAGCTGTTTTTT
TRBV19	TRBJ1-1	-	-	CASSIDGFDEAFF	TGTGCCAGTAGTATAGATGGCTTCGATGAAGCTTTCTTT
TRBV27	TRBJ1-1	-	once	CASSFSRNTEAFF	TGTGCCAGCAGTTTTAGCAGGAACACTGAAGCTTTCTTT